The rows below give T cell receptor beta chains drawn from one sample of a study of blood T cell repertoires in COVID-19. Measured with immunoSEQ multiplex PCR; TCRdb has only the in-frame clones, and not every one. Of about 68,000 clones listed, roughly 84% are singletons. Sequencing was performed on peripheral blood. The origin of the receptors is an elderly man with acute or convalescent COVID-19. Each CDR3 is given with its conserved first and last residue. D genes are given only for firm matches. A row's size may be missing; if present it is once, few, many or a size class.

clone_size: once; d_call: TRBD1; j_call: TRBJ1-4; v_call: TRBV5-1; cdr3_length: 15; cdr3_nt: TGCGCCAGCAGCCCCCAGACAGGGGTTAATGAAAAACTGTTTTTT; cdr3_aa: CASSPQTGVNEKLFF
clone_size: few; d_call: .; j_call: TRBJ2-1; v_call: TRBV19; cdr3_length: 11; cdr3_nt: TGTGCCAGCCGGGACTACAATGAGCAGTTCTTC; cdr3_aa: CASRDYNEQFF
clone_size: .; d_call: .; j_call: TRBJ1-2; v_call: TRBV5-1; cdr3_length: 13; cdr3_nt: TGCGCCAGCAGCTTGGGCCAAGAGAAGGGCTACACCTTC; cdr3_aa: CASSLGQEKGYTF
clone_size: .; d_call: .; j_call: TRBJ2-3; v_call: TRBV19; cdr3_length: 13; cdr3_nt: TGTGCCAGTAAAGATCGTCAGGGGGATACGCAGTATTTT; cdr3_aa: CASKDRQGDTQYF
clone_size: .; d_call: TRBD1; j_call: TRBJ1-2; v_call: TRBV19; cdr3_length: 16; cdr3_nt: TGTGCCAGTAGCCAACCGGGACAGGGGGCTGACTATGGCTACACCTTC; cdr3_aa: CASSQPGQGADYGYTF
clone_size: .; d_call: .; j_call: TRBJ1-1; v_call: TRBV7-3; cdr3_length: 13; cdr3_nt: TGTGCCAGCAGCCCCACTGGTGGGCCTGAAGCTTTCTTT; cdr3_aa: CASSPTGGPEAFF
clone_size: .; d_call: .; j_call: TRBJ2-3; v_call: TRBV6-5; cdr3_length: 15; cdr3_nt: TGTGCCAGCAGTTACTCGGGCAGGGGCCCAGATACGCAGTATTTT; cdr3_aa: CASSYSGRGPDTQYF
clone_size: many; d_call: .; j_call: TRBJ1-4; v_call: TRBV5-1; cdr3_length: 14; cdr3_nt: TGCGCCAGCAGCTTTGACCCGGGGGATGAAAAACTGTTTTTT; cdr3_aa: CASSFDPGDEKLFF
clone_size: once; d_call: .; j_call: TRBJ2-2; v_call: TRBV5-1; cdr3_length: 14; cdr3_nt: TGCGCCAGCAGCCTCATAACGGGCACCGGGGAGCTGTTTTTT; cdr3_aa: CASSLITGTGELFF
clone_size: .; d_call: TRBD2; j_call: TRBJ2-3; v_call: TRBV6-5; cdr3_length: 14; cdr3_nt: TGTGCCAGCAGCGCCTTTGCGGGAGGGACAACGCAGTATTTT; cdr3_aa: CASSAFAGGTTQYF
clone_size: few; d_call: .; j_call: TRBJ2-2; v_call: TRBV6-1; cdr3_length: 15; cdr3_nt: TGTGCCAGCAGTGAAGCCGGGGTAGGCACCGGGGAGCTGTTTTTT; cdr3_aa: CASSEAGVGTGELFF
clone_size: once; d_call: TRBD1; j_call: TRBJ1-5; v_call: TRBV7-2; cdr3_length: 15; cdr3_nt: TGTGCCAGCAGCTTAAACAGGGGGCGCCTTTTGCCCCAGCATTTT; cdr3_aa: CASSLNRGRLLPQHF
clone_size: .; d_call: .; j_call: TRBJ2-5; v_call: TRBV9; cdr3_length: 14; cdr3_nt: TGTGCCAGCAGCTCCCGACAGCGGGCGGAGACCCAGTACTTC; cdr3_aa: CASSSRQRAETQYF
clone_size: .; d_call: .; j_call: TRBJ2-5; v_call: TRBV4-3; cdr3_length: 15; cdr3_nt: TGCGCCAGCAGCCAAAATAGTAGGGGACAAGAGACCCAGTACTTC; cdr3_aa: CASSQNSRGQETQYF
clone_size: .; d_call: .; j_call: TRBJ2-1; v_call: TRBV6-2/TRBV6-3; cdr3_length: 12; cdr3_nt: TGTGCCAGCAGTAACGAGGTCAATGAGCAGTTCTTC; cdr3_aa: CASSNEVNEQFF
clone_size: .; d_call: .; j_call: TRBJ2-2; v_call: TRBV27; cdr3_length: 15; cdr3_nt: TGTGCCAGCAGTTTTGCAGGGTCCTACACCGGGGAGCTGTTTTTT; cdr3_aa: CASSFAGSYTGELFF
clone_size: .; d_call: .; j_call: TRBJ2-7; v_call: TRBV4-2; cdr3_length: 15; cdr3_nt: TGTGCCAGCAGCCAAGATAACAGCGGGTCCTACGAGCAGTACTTC; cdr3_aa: CASSQDNSGSYEQYF
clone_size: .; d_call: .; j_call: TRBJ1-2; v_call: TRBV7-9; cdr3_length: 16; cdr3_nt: TGTGCCAGCAGCTTAGTTCCGATCCGCGGCAACTATGGCTACACCTTC; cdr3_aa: CASSLVPIRGNYGYTF
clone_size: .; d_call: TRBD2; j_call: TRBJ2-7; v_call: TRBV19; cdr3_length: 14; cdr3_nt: TGTGCCAGTATGGAGACTAGCGGTTCTACCAAGCAGTACTTC; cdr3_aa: CASMETSGSTKQYF
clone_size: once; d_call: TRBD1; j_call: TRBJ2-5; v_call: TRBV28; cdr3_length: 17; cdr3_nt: TGTGCCAGCAGTTTGGGAACTCCGGGACAGGGGGGCGAGACCCAGTACTTC; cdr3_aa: CASSLGTPGQGGETQYF
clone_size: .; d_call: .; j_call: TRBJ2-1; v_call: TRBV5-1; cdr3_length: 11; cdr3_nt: TGCGCCAGCAGCTTCGGTGTGGAGCAGTTCTTC; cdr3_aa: CASSFGVEQFF
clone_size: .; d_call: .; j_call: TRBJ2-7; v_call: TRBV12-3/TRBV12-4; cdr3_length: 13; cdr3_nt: TGTGCCAGCAGTCCGGGACACTCCTACGAGCAGTACTTC; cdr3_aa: CASSPGHSYEQYF
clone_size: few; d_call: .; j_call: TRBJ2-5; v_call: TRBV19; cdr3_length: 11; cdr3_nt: TGTGCCAGCAGCAGGAAAGAGACCCAGTACTTC; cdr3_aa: CASSRKETQYF
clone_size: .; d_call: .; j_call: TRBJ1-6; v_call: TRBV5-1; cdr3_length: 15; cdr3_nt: TGCGCCAGCAGCTTGTCTCGGGAGAATAATTCACCCCTCCACTTT; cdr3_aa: CASSLSRENNSPLHF
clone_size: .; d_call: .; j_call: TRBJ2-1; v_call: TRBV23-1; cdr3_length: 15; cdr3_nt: TGCGCCAGCAGTCAAGCGGGACAGAAAAACAATGAGCAGTTCTTC; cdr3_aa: CASSQAGQKNNEQFF
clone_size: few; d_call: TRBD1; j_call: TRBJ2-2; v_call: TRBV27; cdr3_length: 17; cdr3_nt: TGTGCCAGCAGCTCCTTTCACTCAGGGGGCGACACCGGGGAGCTGTTTTTT; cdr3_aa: CASSSFHSGGDTGELFF
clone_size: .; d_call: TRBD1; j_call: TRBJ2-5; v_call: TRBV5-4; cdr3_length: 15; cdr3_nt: TGTGCCAGCAGCTTGGAGGGACAGGGGATGGAGACCCAGTACTTC; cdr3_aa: CASSLEGQGMETQYF
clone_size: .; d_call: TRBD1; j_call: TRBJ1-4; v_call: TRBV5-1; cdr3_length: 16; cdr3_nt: TGCGCCAGCAGCTTGGGAGCAAAGGACAGGGGGGAAAAACTGTTTTTT; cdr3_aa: CASSLGAKDRGEKLFF
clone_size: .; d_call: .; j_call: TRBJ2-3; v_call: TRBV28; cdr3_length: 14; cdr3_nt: TGTGCCAGCAGTTTCGCGGAAAGCACAGATACGCAGTATTTT; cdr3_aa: CASSFAESTDTQYF
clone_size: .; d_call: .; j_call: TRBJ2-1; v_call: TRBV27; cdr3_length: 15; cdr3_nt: TGTGCCAGCAGGACAACGTCTAGGGGTGTCGGTGAGCAGTTCTTC; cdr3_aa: CASRTTSRGVGEQFF
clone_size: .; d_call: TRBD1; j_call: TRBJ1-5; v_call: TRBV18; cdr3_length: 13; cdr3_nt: TGTGCCAGCCAGGGGACAGAGAATCAGCCCCAGCATTTT; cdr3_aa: CASQGTENQPQHF
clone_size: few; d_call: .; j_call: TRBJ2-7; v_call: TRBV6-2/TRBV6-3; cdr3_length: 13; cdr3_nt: TGTGCCAGCAGTAGACGGGAGACTTCCGAGCAGTACTTC; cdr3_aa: CASSRRETSEQYF
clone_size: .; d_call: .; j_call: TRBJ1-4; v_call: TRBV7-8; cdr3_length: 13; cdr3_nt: TGTGCCAGCAGCTTTTCAGGGGAAGGAAAACTGTTTTTT; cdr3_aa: CASSFSGEGKLFF
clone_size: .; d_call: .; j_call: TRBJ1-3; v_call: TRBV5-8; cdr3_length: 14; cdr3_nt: TGTGCCAGCAGCTCCGCAGGGTATGGAAACACCATATATTTT; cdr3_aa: CASSSAGYGNTIYF
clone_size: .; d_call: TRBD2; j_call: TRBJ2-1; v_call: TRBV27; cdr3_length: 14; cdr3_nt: TGTGCCAGCAGTGGGACTAGCGGGAGGGTCGAGCAGTTCTTC; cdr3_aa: CASSGTSGRVEQFF
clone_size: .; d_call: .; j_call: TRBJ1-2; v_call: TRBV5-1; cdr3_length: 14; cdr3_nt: TGCGCCAGCAGCTTGGCCGGACAGCCACTGGACTACACCTTC; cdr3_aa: CASSLAGQPLDYTF
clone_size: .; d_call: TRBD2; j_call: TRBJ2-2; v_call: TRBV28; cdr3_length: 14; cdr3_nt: TGTGCCAGCAGCCCGGGAGGAAACACCGGGGAGCTGTTTTTT; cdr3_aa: CASSPGGNTGELFF
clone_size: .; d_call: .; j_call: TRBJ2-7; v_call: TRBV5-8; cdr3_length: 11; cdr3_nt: TGTGCCAGCAGCTTCATCTACGAGCAGTACTTC; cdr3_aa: CASSFIYEQYF
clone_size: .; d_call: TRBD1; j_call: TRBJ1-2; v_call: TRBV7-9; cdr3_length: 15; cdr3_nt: TGTGCCAGCAGCTTAGGGACAGGGATAATCTATGGCTACACCTTC; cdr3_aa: CASSLGTGIIYGYTF
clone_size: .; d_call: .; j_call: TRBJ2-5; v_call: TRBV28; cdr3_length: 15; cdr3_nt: TGTGCCAGCAGTTTGGTACAGGGTGGGCAAGAGACCCAGTACTTC; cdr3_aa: CASSLVQGGQETQYF
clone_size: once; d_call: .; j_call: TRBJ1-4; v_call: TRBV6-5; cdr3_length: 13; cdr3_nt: TGTGCCAGCAGCGGGACTCCGCGGGAAAAACTGTTTTTT; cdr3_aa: CASSGTPREKLFF
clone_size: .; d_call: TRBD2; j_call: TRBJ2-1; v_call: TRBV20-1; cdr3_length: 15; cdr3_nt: TGCAGTGCTAGTGGTGGCGGACTAGCGGTATATGAGCAGTTCTTC; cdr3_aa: CSASGGGLAVYEQFF
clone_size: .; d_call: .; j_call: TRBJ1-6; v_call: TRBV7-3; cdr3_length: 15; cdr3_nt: TGTGCCAGCAGCTTAACGGGGGGGGTTAATTCACCCCTCCACTTT; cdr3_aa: CASSLTGGVNSPLHF
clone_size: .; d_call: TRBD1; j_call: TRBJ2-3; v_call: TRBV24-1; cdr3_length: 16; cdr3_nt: TGTGCCACCAGTGATTTCGCGGGACAGGACACAGATACGCAGTATTTT; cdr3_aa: CATSDFAGQDTDTQYF
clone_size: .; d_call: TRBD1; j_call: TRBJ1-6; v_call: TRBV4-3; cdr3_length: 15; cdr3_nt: TGCGCCAGCAGCCAATACCGGGACAGGGCTTCACCCCTCCACTTT; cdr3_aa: CASSQYRDRASPLHF